This T cell receptor beta chain was retrieved from a study of Graves' ophthalmopathy and Graves' hyperthyroidism. CDR3 size: 14 residues. The germline CDR1 and CDR2 sequences are DFQATT and SNEGSKA (reference sequence). V was pared by 1 base and J by 0 bases, with 9 bases between. Amplification from RNA transcripts yielded the TCR beta CDR3 regions. Amplification began with first-round RT-PCR using HTBI primers, then second-round multiplex PCR was performed. TCRdb fed the multiplex PCR reads into MiXCR, producing one record per CDR3 protein. The data hold approximately 160,000 distinct CDR3 sequences, with 30% to 45% observed a single time. This clonotype was counted at least ten times.

The sequence was collected from a man aged 25-45 years with Graves' ophthalmopathy. The sequenced material came from peripheral blood. This rearrangement joins TRBV20-1 to TRBJ1-1; D is possibly TRBD1 (6 bases). The CDR3 nucleotides read TGCAGTGCTAGAGGGGGACACTTGAACACTGAAGCTTTCTTT. Protein sequence: CSARGGHLNTEAFF.